This TCR beta chain comes out of a study of T cell responses to AZD1222 COVID-19 vaccine. To note about this clone: The antigen remains unidentified.

Study results and caveats: Increases in Spike-specific TCR breadth and depth were seen after two AZD1222 doses. The donor cohort was predominantly white British with a female majority, and clonal diversity may have been underestimated.

Clones were read by immunoSEQ multiplex PCR, and TCRdb kept only the in-frame ones, dropping some. The sample includes more than 140,000 clones, around nine tenths of them seen just once. This CDR3 is 15 amino acids long. Trimming took 4 bases from V and 5 from J; bases not matched to a gene: 8. Germline V gene sequence: CDR1 MDHEN, CDR2 SYDVKM. The receptor's source is an adult in good health. V usage is TRBV28 and J usage is TRBJ1-5; 7 bases are a match to TRBD1. The sequences come from peripheral blood, collected on day 0 of AZD1222 vaccination. The CDR3 region has the DNA TGTGCCAGCAGTTCTCACGGACAGGCTCATCAGCCCCAGCATTTT. This translates into CASSSHGQAHQPQHF.